The present T cell receptor beta chain was sequenced within a study of early T cells in non-severe SARS-CoV-2 infection. Study-level points and caveats: Reliance on VDJdb matching favored anti-spike CD8 responses; private and CD4 specificities were missed.

TCRdb reprocessed the 5' RACE reads via MiXCR and lists one record per CDR3 protein. The table lists 65,000 to 95,000 distinct CDR3 sequences, roughly 5.3% of them singletons. Between the trimmed V and J ends, which lost 1 base and 4 bases, there was a span of 3 bases. Germline V CDR1 and CDR2: SGHNT, YENEEA. This CDR3 is built from 12 residues. In the case of this clonotype: Its antigen is unknown.

Material: whole blood, obtained at baseline. The source of this sequence is an adult who was a healthcare worker with PCR-confirmed SARS-CoV-2 infection or an uninfected control (not recorded which). V gene TRBV11-3 combines with J gene TRBJ2-3; no firm D call. CDR3 residues: CASSLVPDTQYF. Written as DNA, the CDR3 is TGTGCCAGCAGCTTAGTTCCAGATACGCAGTATTTT.